These 32 T cell receptor beta chains share one sample of origin, sequenced in a study of chemoradiotherapy in HPV16-positive cancers. Assay: immunoSEQ multiplex PCR; the TCRdb copy retains only in-frame clones and omits some. The sample comprises 17,000 or so clones, 55% to 75% of which are singletons, and around 8% rests with the top ten. The specimen was tumor tissue, collected from a patient who underwent chemoradiotherapy. Receptors were obtained from a human donor with HPV-associated anogenital cancer.

CDR3 nucleotides: TGTGCCAGCAGCTTAGCACAGGGGGCTTACAATGAGCAGTTCTTC. It specifies CASSLAQGAYNEQFF. The V gene is TRBV7-9, the J gene TRBJ2-1, with 9 positions matching TRBD1. V dropped 0 bases and J dropped 4; count of bases not matched to a gene: 1. This CDR3 spans 15 amino acids. The germline V gene encodes CDR1 SEHNR and CDR2 FQNEAQ (reference sequence).

This clone was seen only a few times. The chain combines TRBV10-1 with TRBJ1-1, with unresolved D. The CDR3 has 12 residues. Germline V gene sequence: CDR1 WNHNN, CDR2 SYGVQD (reference sequence). V lost 3 bases, J lost 4 bases, and 6 bases lay in between. CDR3 in DNA: TGCGCCAGCAGTGATTCTAGCACTGAAGCTTTCTTT. This gives the protein CASSDSSTEAFF.

This clone was detected only a few times. The chain carries TRBV5-1 and TRBJ2-1, with D perhaps TRBD2 (6 bases). Trimming took off 4 bases at V and 2 bases at J, with 22 bases between the two ends. This CDR3 is 18 amino acids long. Germline-derived CDR1 and CDR2 are SGHRS and YFSETQ. The CDR3 spells CASSLLGGNPPPYNEQFF. CDR3 nucleotides: TGCGCCAGCAGCCTCCTTGGGGGGAATCCGCCCCCCTACAATGAGCAGTTCTTC.

V usage is TRBV13 and J usage is TRBJ2-1, with TRBD1 matching 12 bases. This CDR3 has 15 amino acids. Germline assignment: CDR1 PRHDT and CDR2 FYEKMQ (reference sequence). V lost 4 bases, J lost 6 bases, and 4 bases stayed unmatched. This CDR3 is CASSYWDRGPNEQFF. CDR3 in DNA: TGTGCCAGCAGCTACTGGGACAGGGGGCCCAATGAGCAGTTCTTC. The full variable domain, in which reference TRBV13 and TRBJ2-1 provide the parts outside the CDR3, is AAGVIQSPRHLIKEKRETATLKCYPIPRHDTVYWYQQGPGQDPQFLISFYEKMQSDKGSIPDRFSAQQFSDYHSELNMSSLELGDSALYFCASSYWDRGPNEQFFGPGTRLTVL.

This clone occurred a few times. The rearrangement links TRBV21-1 to TRBJ2-7. TRBV21-1 is deemed a pseudogene. CDR3 length equals 14 residues. The CDR3 sequence is CASSKRGRTYEQYF. The CDR3 DNA reads TGTGCCAGCAGCAAGCGCGGACGGACCTACGAGCAGTACTTC.

The chain is built from TRBV5-1 and TRBJ1-2; perhaps TRBD1 as D (5 bases). The germline CDR1 and CDR2 sequences are SGHRS and YFSETQ. The CDR3 spans 14 residues. The germline V and J ends were trimmed by 0 bases and 2 bases, with 8 bases remaining between them. The chain's CDR3 is CASSLAGDNYGYTF. CDR3 sequence (DNA): TGCGCCAGCAGCTTGGCCGGGGACAACTATGGCTACACCTTC.

The gene calls are TRBV11-2 and TRBJ1-2, with 11 bases that match TRBD1. The V gene end was trimmed by 5 bases and the J gene end by 4 bases; junction bases not matched to a gene: 3. There are 14 residues in the CDR3. Germline CDR1 reads SGHAT; CDR2 reads FQNNGV. CDR3 protein: CASSAGQGGYGYTF. For the CDR3, the DNA is TGTGCCAGCAGCGCGGGACAGGGGGGCTATGGCTACACCTTC.

The rearrangement uses TRBV15 and TRBJ1-1; TRBD1 might be the D (5 bases). V dropped 5 bases and J dropped 7 bases, with 14 bases sitting between them. Germline CDR1 is LNHNV and CDR2 is YYDKDF (reference sequence). This CDR3 is 13 amino acids long. Written as DNA, the CDR3 is TGTGCCACCAGCGATGGGGCGGGATATGAAGCTTTCTTT. It is translated as CATSDGAGYEAFF.

This clone showed up just once. This chain connects TRBV7-9 to TRBJ2-3; 11 nucleotides agree with TRBD2. The CDR3 is 15 residues long. The V segment lost 1 base and the J segment 7 bases; nucleotides outside the gene matches: 4. Germline loops: CDR1 SEHNR, CDR2 FQNEAQ (reference sequence). CDR3 amino acids: CASSLGLAGGYTQYF. Written as DNA, the CDR3 is TGTGCCAGCAGCTTAGGTCTAGCGGGAGGATATACGCAGTATTTT. Full variable domain (remainder filled in from reference TRBV7-9 and TRBJ2-3): DTGVSQNPRHKITKRGQNVTFRCDPISEHNRLYWYRQTLGQGPEFLTYFQNEAQLEKSRLLSDRFSAERPKGSFSTLEIQRTEQGDSAMYLCASSLGLAGGYTQYFGPGTRLTVL.

A few counts support this clone. The gene calls are TRBV7-9 and TRBJ1-5; D is perhaps TRBD1 (5 bases). V lost 1 base and J lost 7, with 17 bases in between. In germline, CDR1 is SEHNR, CDR2 FQNEAQ (reference sequence). There are 16 residues in the CDR3. CDR3 loop: CASSLELGGVEQPQHF. CDR3 nucleotide sequence: TGTGCCAGCAGCTTAGAGTTGGGAGGGGTTGAACAGCCCCAGCATTTT.

This chain links TRBV30 with TRBJ1-1; D gene uncertain. This CDR3 spans 11 amino acids. Deletions cut 0 bases from V and 5 bases from J, with 4 bases between. Germline CDR1 GTSNPN, CDR2 SVGIG (reference sequence). The CDR3 DNA reads TGTGCCTGGAGTGTACCAACTGAAGCTTTCTTT. Amino acids: CAWSVPTEAFF.

As for this clone: At one boundary the junction diverges from the germline segment, which might be a read error. This chain joins TRBV5-8 and TRBJ2-6; D gene uncertain. The V gene's germline CDR1 is SGHTS and CDR2 YDEGEE. The CDR3 has 14 amino acids. In DNA form, the CDR3 reads TGTGTCAGCAGCTTGACGTCTGGGGCCAACGTCCTGACTTTC. As protein: CVSSLTSGANVLTF.

The genes are TRBV11-1 and TRBJ1-3; no definite D call. This CDR3 comprises 14 residues. V was cut by 7 bases and J by 6 bases, with 16 bases left in between. Looked up from germline, CDR1 is SGHAT and CDR2 is FQDESV (reference sequence). The CDR3 region has the DNA TGTGCCAGCACCCCGACATCAATTATAAACACCATATATTTT. Amino acid sequence: CASTPTSIINTIYF.

This sequence joins TRBV5-1 and TRBJ2-2; D may be TRBD1 (5 bases). Per the germline V gene, CDR1 is SGHRS and CDR2 is YFSETQ. Trimming pared 6 bases from V and 6 bases from J, leaving 15 bases between. The CDR3 consists of 14 residues. This CDR3 is CASKQDTIPGELFF. DNA of the CDR3: TGCGCCAGCAAACAGGATACAATCCCCGGGGAGCTGTTTTTT.

A single count supports this clone. The chain recombines TRBV2 with TRBJ2-1; TRBD2 matches at 8 bases. V lost 5 bases and J lost 6; bases outside the gene matches: 9. Germline CDR1 is SNHLY and CDR2 is FYNNEI. This CDR3 has 15 residues. CDR3 DNA sequence: TGTGCCAGCAGTAAAGGTCTAGCGGGCCTCAATGAGCAGTTCTTC. Translation: CASSKGLAGLNEQFF.

This chain uses TRBV6-1 with TRBJ1-2, with D tentatively TRBD1 (5 bases). The CDR3 runs 16 residues. CDR1 is MNHNS and CDR2 is SASEGT in the germline V gene. V was pared by 4 bases and J by 0 bases, with 15 bases between. The CDR3 nucleotides read TGTGCCAGCAGTGGACCCGGGGCACTAGCTAACTATGGCTACACCTTC. Encoded protein: CASSGPGALANYGYTF.

This clone was seen only a few times. The chain carries TRBV27 and TRBJ2-1, with 11 bases lining up with TRBD2. There are 16 residues in the CDR3. Germline CDR1 reads MNHEY; CDR2 reads SMNVEV (reference sequence). V lost 5 bases to trimming and J lost 6 bases; unmatched junction nucleotides: 9. The CDR3, as DNA: TGTGCCAGCAGTACGCATGATAGCGGGAGGGCCAATGAGCAGTTCTTC. Amino acid sequence: CASSTHDSGRANEQFF.

The genes are TRBV6-6 and TRBJ1-6; the match to TRBD1 covers 9 bases. This CDR3 region has 16 residues. Germline CDR1 MNHNY, CDR2 SVGAGI (reference sequence). V shed 4 bases and J 10 bases; nucleotides not matched to a gene: 11. This chain's CDR3 is CASSSTPGQGWSPLHF. The CDR3 coding sequence is TGTGCCAGCAGTTCGACTCCGGGACAGGGTTGGTCACCCCTCCACTTT.

The chain joins TRBV4-2 to TRBJ2-2, with TRBD2 as a possible D gene (6 bases). This CDR3 has 16 amino acids. V lost 1 base to trimming and J lost 9 bases, with 18 bases between them. The V gene's germline CDR1 is LGHNA and CDR2 YNFKEQ. The chain's CDR3 is CASSQVGLATNRELFF. For the CDR3, the DNA is TGTGCCAGCAGCCAAGTGGGCCTAGCGACTAACCGGGAGCTGTTTTTT.

The V call is TRBV6-1, the J call TRBJ1-2, with D perhaps TRBD1 (5 bases). V lost 5 bases and J 5 bases, leaving 18 bases between the germline ends. Looked up from germline, CDR1 is MNHNS and CDR2 is SASEGT. The CDR3 loop spans 15 amino acids. CDR3: CASSPGGGFGYGYTF. The CDR3 region has the DNA TGTGCCAGCAGTCCGGGCGGGGGGTTTGGGTATGGCTACACCTTC.

CDR3 sequence (DNA): TGTGCCAGCAGTGAACAGGGGGCGAGCTCCTACGAGCAGTACTTC. It specifies CASSEQGASSYEQYF. V usage is TRBV6-1 and J usage is TRBJ2-7; 8 bases agree with TRBD1. In germline, CDR1 is MNHNS, CDR2 SASEGT. V trimming: 2 bases; J trimming: 0 bases; junction bases outside the gene matches: 3. The CDR3 covers 15 residues.

This chain uses TRBV4-1 with TRBJ2-3, with 9 bases aligning to TRBD1. Germline values: CDR1 MGHRA, CDR2 YSYEKL. Trimming at V came to 4 bases and at J to 4 bases, leaving 6 bases not matched to a gene. The CDR3 spans 15 residues. The CDR3 protein is CASSRDREGADTQYF. CDR3 bases: TGCGCCAGCAGCCGGGACAGGGAGGGGGCAGATACGCAGTATTTT.

A few counts support this clone. The CDR3 is CAFRDRDPSPLHF. In DNA form, the CDR3 reads TGTGCCTTCCGGGACAGGGATCCCTCACCCCTCCACTTT. This chain joins TRBV30 and TRBJ1-6, with 9 bases matching TRBD1. Per germline, CDR1 GTSNPN and CDR2 SVGIG (reference sequence). V shed 7 bases and J 10 bases; nucleotides not matched to a gene: 8. The length of the CDR3 is 13 residues.

J is TRBJ2-1 and V is TRBV2; unclear D gene. The CDR3 totals 14 residues. From germline, CDR1 is SNHLY and CDR2 FYNNEI. Trimming took off 0 bases at V and 8 bases at J, with 11 bases between the two ends. The CDR3 DNA is TGTGCCAGCAGTGAAGCGCACGGGTTCGATGAGCAGTTCTTC. Protein sequence: CASSEAHGFDEQFF.

This clone counts as medium-sized (0.01 to 0.1%). The chain is built from TRBV6-1 and TRBJ2-3; tentatively, D is TRBD1 (6 bases). The length of the CDR3 is 15 residues. The V end was cut by 2 bases, the J end by 1 base, with 10 bases between. Germline V CDR1 and CDR2: MNHNS, SASEGT. CDR3 nucleotide sequence: TGTGCCAGCAGTGAATTCAGGGGAGGCACAGATACGCAGTATTTT. It yields the protein CASSEFRGGTDTQYF.

This clone is termed medium-sized (0.01 to 0.1%). The chain joins TRBV7-3 to TRBJ1-1; 7 positions agree with TRBD1. The CDR3 has 14 residues. CDR1 is SGHTA, CDR2 FQGTGA, per germline. J lost 4 bases, V lost 2 bases, and 4 bases had no gene match. The CDR3 bases are TGTGCCAGCAGCTTATCAGCAGGGGGCACTGAAGCTTTCTTT. This translates into CASSLSAGGTEAFF.

A few counts support this clone. CDR3 sequence reads: CASSEVMNTEAFF. CDR3 coding DNA: TGTGCCAGCAGTGAAGTTATGAACACTGAAGCTTTCTTT. The chain is built from TRBV2 and TRBJ1-1; D unresolved. Germline V lookup: CDR1 SNHLY, CDR2 FYNNEI. There are 13 residues in the CDR3. Trimming cost V 1 base and J 0 bases, with 3 bases left between them.

The genes are TRBV10-1 and TRBJ2-3; 9 nucleotides agree with TRBD1. The V segment lost 3 bases and the J segment 6 bases; nucleotides outside the gene matches: 16. Germline CDR1 is WNHNN and CDR2 is SYGVQD (reference sequence). The CDR3 spans 18 residues. CDR3 protein: CASSESLPGQGRPDTQYF. CDR3 nucleotide sequence: TGCGCCAGCAGTGAATCCCTCCCGGGACAGGGCCGTCCGGATACGCAGTATTTT.

The chain links TRBV11-1 to TRBJ1-2; weak D call: TRBD1 (5 bases). This CDR3 spans 14 amino acids. The V end lost 2 bases, the J end lost 2 bases, and 9 bases lay between the germline ends. Germline CDR1 and CDR2: SGHAT and FQDESV (reference sequence). CDR3 sequence: CASSLLAGNYGYTF. CDR3 nucleotides: TGTGCCAGCAGCTTATTGGCAGGGAACTATGGCTACACCTTC.

The chain couples TRBV7-9 to TRBJ2-5; D is possibly TRBD1 (7 bases). Germline lookup yields CDR1 SEHNR and CDR2 FQNEAQ (reference sequence). V was trimmed by 4 bases and J by 3 bases, leaving 12 bases between them. This CDR3 comprises 14 residues. CDR3 in DNA: TGTGCCAGCAGCTCAGGGGGGCGGGAAGAGACCCAGTACTTC. Translation gives CASSSGGREETQYF.

This clone was found a few times. The chain carries TRBV10-3 and TRBJ2-7; the match to TRBD2 covers 9 bases. The CDR3 is 13 amino acids. After removal of 7 bases from V and 2 bases from J, the junction contained 3 bases not matched to a gene. Germline CDR1 and CDR2: ENHRY and SYGVKD. The CDR3 sequence: CAIKSGGTYEQYF. The CDR3 DNA reads TGTGCCATCAAGAGCGGGGGGACCTACGAGCAGTACTTC.

This chain connects TRBV12-2 to TRBJ2-2; TRBD2 is the table's D call and was not checked against the DNA. TRBV12-2 is a pseudogene segment. The CDR3 has 16 residues. The CDR3 DNA reads as TGTGCAAGTCGTCTGAGCGGGAGGGCCACCACCGGGGAGCTGTTTTTT. Amino acids: CASRLSGRATTGELFF.